Described below is a single T cell receptor (beta chain) sequence and its context. At one boundary the junction diverges from the germline segment, which might be a read error. The sample comes from a study of Graves' ophthalmopathy and Graves' hyperthyroidism. Using RNA transcripts, the TCR beta CDR3 regions were amplified. The authors performed first-round RT-PCR with HTBI primers and then a second-round multiplex PCR. TCRdb reprocessed the multiplex PCR reads via MiXCR and lists one record per CDR3 protein. The top ten hold over 3.5% of the sample, which has about 550,000 distinct CDR3 sequences, approximately 37% seen once. The sequenced sample was peripheral blood or thyroid tissue (not recorded which). This TCR derives from an adult man with Graves' hyperthyroidism.

Here the CDR3 reads CACSPRVGSGYTF. CDR3 bases: TGTGCCTGCAGTCCCAGGGTCGGCTCTGGCTACACCTTC. This chain links TRBV2 with TRBJ1-2; weak D call: TRBD1 (5 bases). Germline CDR1 and CDR2: SNHLY and FYNNEI. The CDR3 sequence is 13 residues long. The complete variable domain, with remaining parts taken from reference TRBV2 and TRBJ1-2, reads EPEVTQTPSHQVTQMGQEVILRCVPISNHLYFYWYRQILGQKVEFLVSFYNNEISEKSEIFDDQFSVERPDGSNFTLKIRSTKLEDSAMYFCACSPRVGSGYTFGSGTRLTVV.